This TCR beta chain was profiled in a study of cytomegalovirus exposure and HLA in healthy donors. For the study at large: Some 85 million unique TCRs, all from HLA-typed donors, were included in an early release of the data.

PCR employed 60 Vbeta and 13 Jbeta primers. Assay: immunoSEQ multiplex PCR; the TCRdb copy retains only in-frame clones and omits some. The table has around 78,000 clones, approximately 70% seen once; the top ten hold around 10%. Trimming cost V 2 bases and J 0 bases, with 10 bases left between them. There are 15 residues in the CDR3. The germline CDR1 and CDR2 sequences are SGDLS and YYNGEE. The receptor was isolated from a woman between 35 and 50 years old in good health and CMV-seropositive. Input material: PBMCs. The chain joins TRBV9 to TRBJ2-3, with D perhaps TRBD2 (6 bases). The CDR3 DNA is TGTGCCAGCAGCGTTAGCGGAATTAGCACAGATACGCAGTATTTT. Translated: CASSVSGISTDTQYF. Supplemented by reference TRBV9 and TRBJ2-3, the full variable domain reads DSGVTQTPKHLITATGQRVTLRCSPRSGDLSVYWYQQSLDQGLQFLIQYYNGEERAKGNILERFSAQQFPDLHSELNLSSLELGDSALYFCASSVSGISTDTQYFGPGTRLTVL.